This T cell receptor beta chain stems from a study of cytomegalovirus exposure and HLA in healthy donors. The PCR had 60 Vbeta and 13 Jbeta primers. TCRdb keeps only in-frame clones here, not all; method: immunoSEQ multiplex PCR. The sample contains 85,000 to 100,000 clones, 75% to 85% of which appear only once. The CDR3 contains 14 residues. Germline CDR1 and CDR2: MDHEN and SYDVKM. The V end was cut by 3 bases, the J end by 5 bases, with 14 bases between. The receptor's source is a woman aged 40 to 55 in good health and CMV-seronegative. The specimen sequenced was PBMCs. The chain carries TRBV28 and TRBJ2-7; D is perhaps TRBD1 (5 bases). CDR3 in amino acids: CASSLVGPSDEQYF. The CDR3 nucleotides are TGTGCCAGCAGTTTGGTGGGGCCTTCGGACGAGCAGTACTTC.